Following are 9 T cell receptor beta chains from one sample sequenced in a study of human T cells and chemical hapten exposure. Each CDR3 protein gets one entry after TCRdb re-called the 5' RACE reads with MiXCR. The repertoire has more than 60,000 distinct CDR3 sequences, more than 15% of them found once; the top ten carry approximately 7%. RNA extraction used unfractionated whole blood as the source of total RNA. These receptors were taken from a female donor in good health.

The genes are TRBV2 and TRBJ2-5; D uncertain. Germline V gene sequence: CDR1 SNHLY, CDR2 FYNNEI. The germline V and J ends were trimmed by 0 bases and 1 base, with 6 bases remaining between them. There are 14 residues in the CDR3. CDR3 sequence (DNA): TGTGCCAGCAGTGAAGCGTCCGTCCAAGAGACCCAGTACTTC. Translating it yields CASSEASVQETQYF.

This chain connects TRBV18 to TRBJ1-1; 8 bases line up with TRBD1. The CDR3 contains 14 residues. The germline V gene has CDR1 KGHSH and CDR2 LQKENI. J lost 5 bases, V lost 2 bases, and 4 bases had no gene match. CDR3 sequence (DNA): TGTGCCAGCTCACCAGCAGGGGGCCGGACTGAAGCTTTCTTT. It specifies CASSPAGGRTEAFF.

This clonotype appeared a few times. This chain uses TRBV7-2 with TRBJ1-3, with unresolved D. Germline V CDR1 and CDR2: SGHTA, FQGNSA. The CDR3 loop spans 15 amino acids. V was shortened by 1 base and J by 4 bases, with 11 bases between the two germline ends. CDR3 loop: CASSLGSMAGNTIYF. DNA for the CDR3: TGTGCCAGCAGCTTAGGATCAATGGCGGGAAACACCATATATTTT.

The CDR3 spells CASSPPLAGAQETQYF. The CDR3 bases are TGTGCCAGCAGTCCCCCCCTAGCGGGGGCACAAGAGACCCAGTACTTC. The V and J genes are TRBV6-2 or TRBV6-3 and TRBJ2-5; TRBD2 agrees at 10 bases. V was pared by 5 bases and J by 2 bases, with 8 bases of the junction left unmatched. The CDR3 has 16 amino acids. The germline CDR1 and CDR2 sequences are MNHEY and SVGEGT.

In its sample, this clonotype is medium-sized. This chain uses TRBV7-2 with TRBJ2-3, with a tentative D call TRBD1 (5 bases). CDR3 length: 15 residues. Trimming left V 1 base short and J 2 bases short, with 10 bases between. CDR1 SGHTA and CDR2 FQGNSA come from the germline V gene. CDR3 protein: CASSLDRTHTDTQYF. The DNA for the CDR3 is TGTGCCAGCAGCTTAGACCGGACACACACAGATACGCAGTATTTT.

Regarding this clonotype: A read error may explain this, as a much larger clone is one base away. The gene calls are TRBV14 and TRBJ2-2; the D gene is possibly TRBD1 (6 bases). Germline V gene data show CDR1 as SGHDN and CDR2 as FVKESK. CDR3 size: 17 residues. Trimming left V 2 bases short and J 5 bases short, with 18 bases between. The CDR3 DNA reads TGTGCCAGCAGCCAATACCCCCCAGGGGTCCGAACCGGGGAGCTGTTTTTT. This sequence encodes CASSQYPPGVRTGELFF.

The chain couples TRBV5-6 to TRBJ2-5; tentative D call: TRBD2 (5 bases). Germline CDR1 SGHDT, CDR2 YYEEEE. This CDR3 comprises 14 residues. Deletions cut 2 bases from V and 5 bases from J, with 13 bases between. CDR3: CASSFDDYGETQYF. The CDR3 DNA sequence: TGTGCCAGCAGCTTTGATGACTACGGCGAGACCCAGTACTTC.

The CDR3 protein is CASSLMGNRGRGADTQYF. In DNA, the CDR3 is TGTGCCAGCAGCCTAATGGGGAACAGGGGGCGCGGAGCAGATACGCAGTATTTT. The chain employs TRBV7-2 and TRBJ2-3, with 9 bases aligning to TRBD1. V lost 5 bases, J lost 4 bases, and 16 bases stayed unmatched. Germline CDR1 SGHTA, CDR2 FQGNSA. The CDR3 is made up of 18 amino acids. Together with reference TRBV7-2 and TRBJ2-3, the CDR3 gives the full variable domain: GAGVSQSPSNKVTEKGKDVELRCDPISGHTALYWYRQSLGQGLEFLIYFQGNSAPDKSGLPSDRFSAERTGGSVSTLTIQRTQQEDSAVYLCASSLMGNRGRGADTQYFGPGTRLTVL.

In nucleotides, the CDR3 is TGCGCCAGCAGCTTTGGGACAGGGGAGAACACTGAAGCTTTCTTT. This sequence encodes CASSFGTGENTEAFF. The V and J genes are TRBV5-1 and TRBJ1-1; 10 positions match TRBD1. CDR3 length: 15 residues. From germline, CDR1 is SGHRS and CDR2 YFSETQ. After removal of 2 bases from V and 1 base from J, the junction contained 2 bases not matched to a gene.